This T cell receptor (beta chain) was documented in a study of T cells in Graves' hyperthyroidism and ophthalmopathy. There are 15 residues in the CDR3. The ends lost 8 bases at V and 5 bases at J; junction bases unmatched: 13. RNA transcripts yielded amplified TCR beta CDR3 regions. HTBI primers were used for first-round RT-PCR of the TCR CDR3. Using its own MiXCR run on the multiplex PCR reads, TCRdb lists one record per CDR3 protein. The sample records roughly 740,000 distinct CDR3 sequences, 15% to 20% being singletons. Among the patients, aged 18 to 65, hyperthyroidism was newly diagnosed and had lasted under 2 months. Uncontrolled infection, other autoimmune disease, pregnancy or lactation excluded patients. This clonotype was seen at least ten times.

Input material: blood. This TCR was recovered from a man aged 18 to 29 with Graves' hyperthyroidism. The rearrangement uses TRBV12-3 or TRBV12-4 and TRBJ2-5; 8 nucleotides match TRBD1. CDR3 DNA: TGTGCCAGCTCCTTGGGGGGACAGGATCGGGAGACCCAGTACTTC. This encodes CASSLGGQDRETQYF.